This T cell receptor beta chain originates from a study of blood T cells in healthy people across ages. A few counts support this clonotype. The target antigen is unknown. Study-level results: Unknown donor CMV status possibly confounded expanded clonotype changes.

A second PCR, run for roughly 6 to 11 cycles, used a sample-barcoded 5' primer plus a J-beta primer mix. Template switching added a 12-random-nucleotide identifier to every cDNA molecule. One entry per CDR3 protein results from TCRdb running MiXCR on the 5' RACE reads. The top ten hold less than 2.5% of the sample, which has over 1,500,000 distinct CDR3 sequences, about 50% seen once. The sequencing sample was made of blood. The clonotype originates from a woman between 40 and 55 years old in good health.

CDR3 residues: CASSDKVQGAKNIQYF. CDR3 bases: TGTGCCAGCAGCGACAAGGTCCAGGGAGCCAAAAACATTCAGTACTTC. The chain couples TRBV11-1 to TRBJ2-4; TRBD1 is a possible D gene (5 bases). The CDR3 is 16 residues long. Trimming took off 5 bases at V and 0 bases at J, with 14 bases between the two ends. The germline V gene encodes CDR1 SGHAT and CDR2 FQDESV (reference sequence). Supplemented by reference TRBV11-1 and TRBJ2-4, the full variable domain reads EAEVAQSPRYKITEKSQAVAFWCDPISGHATLYWYRQILGQGPELLVQFQDESVVDDSQLPKDRFSAERLKGVDSTLKIQPAELGDSAMYLCASSDKVQGAKNIQYFGAGTRLSVL.